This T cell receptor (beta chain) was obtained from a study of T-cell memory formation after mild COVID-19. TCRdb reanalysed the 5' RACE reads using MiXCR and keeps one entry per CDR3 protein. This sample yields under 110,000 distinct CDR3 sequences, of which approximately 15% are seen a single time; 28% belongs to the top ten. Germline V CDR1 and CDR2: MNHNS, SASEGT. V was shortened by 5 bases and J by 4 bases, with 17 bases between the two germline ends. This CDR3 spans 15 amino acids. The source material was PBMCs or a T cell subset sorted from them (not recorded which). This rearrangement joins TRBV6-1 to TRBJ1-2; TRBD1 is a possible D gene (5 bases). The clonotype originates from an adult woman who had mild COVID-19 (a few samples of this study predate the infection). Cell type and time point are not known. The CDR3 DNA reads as TGTGCCAGCAGTCCGACCTGGGGGAGCCCCTATGGCTACACCTTC. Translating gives CASSPTWGSPYGYTF.